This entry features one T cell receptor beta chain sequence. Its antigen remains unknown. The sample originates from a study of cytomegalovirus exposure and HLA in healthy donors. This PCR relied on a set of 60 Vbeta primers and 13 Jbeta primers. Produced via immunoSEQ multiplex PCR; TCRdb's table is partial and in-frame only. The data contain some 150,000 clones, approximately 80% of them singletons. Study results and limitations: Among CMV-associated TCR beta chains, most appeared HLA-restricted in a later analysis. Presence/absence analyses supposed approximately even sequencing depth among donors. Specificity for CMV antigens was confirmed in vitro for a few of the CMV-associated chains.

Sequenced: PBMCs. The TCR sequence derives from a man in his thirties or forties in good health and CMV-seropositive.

The DNA for the CDR3 is TGCGCCAGCAGCCAACCGGGACAGAATTATCAGCCCCAGCATTTT. Translating gives CASSQPGQNYQPQHF. This chain uses TRBV4-1 with TRBJ1-5; 7 positions match TRBD1. The J segment lost 5 bases and the V segment lost 2 bases, leaving 6 bases of the junction unmatched. The germline gives CDR1 MGHRA, CDR2 YSYEKL. The CDR3 length is 15 residues.